This entry lists 2 T cell receptor beta chains sequenced from one sample in a study of breast tumors, draining lymph nodes, adjacent tissues. TCRdb reanalysed the multiplex PCR reads using MiXCR and keeps one entry per CDR3 protein. The sample has about 120,000 distinct CDR3 sequences; about 20% are singletons. Samples came from axillary lymph nodes draining the breast cancer. The sequenced material came from axillary lymph node tissue. These receptors all stem from a female donor with breast cancer. Some clones in this sample may be carry-over from other donors' samples.

There are a few counts of this clonotype. This chain joins TRBV3-1 and TRBJ2-3; 8 nucleotides match TRBD1. V gave up 3 bases and J gave up 2 bases; unmatched junction bases: 1. Germline CDR1 LGHDT, CDR2 YNNKEL (reference sequence). This CDR3 has 14 amino acids. The CDR3 protein is CASSQGQDTDTQYF. The CDR3 region has the DNA TGTGCCAGCAGCCAGGGACAGGACACAGATACGCAGTATTTT.

In this sample, this clonotype turned up many times. V is TRBV19 and J is TRBJ2-5; a possible D gene is TRBD1 (8 bases). Germline assignment: CDR1 LNHDA and CDR2 SQIVND (reference sequence). V dropped 3 bases and J dropped 4 bases, with 12 bases sitting between them. This CDR3 comprises 14 residues. The CDR3 nucleotides are TGTGCCAGTAGTATGACAGGGGAGGGAGAGACCCAGTACTTC. It translates to CASSMTGEGETQYF.